The source of this TCR beta chain is a study of OX40 agonist ivuxolimab in advanced cancers. Study overall: The patients received ivuxolimab by intravenous route every 2 weeks at 0.01 to 10 mg/kg. Enrolled patients in dose escalation had cancers that were hepatocellular carcinoma, melanoma, renal cell or head and neck cancer.

About this clone: What it binds is unknown.

General study points: Average numbers of expanded clones were greater in CD8+ T cells than in CD4+.

Method: immunoSEQ multiplex PCR; TCRdb's copy keeps in-frame clones and lacks some. In the table there are about 94,000 clones, under 95% of which are singletons. Trimming cost V 3 bases and J 2 bases; bases outside gene matches: 5. CDR1 is SGHNT and CDR2 is YYREEE in the germline V gene (reference sequence). CDR3 size: 14 residues. This chain connects TRBV5-4 to TRBJ2-7; 7 positions agree with TRBD1. This TCR was recovered from an adult with an advanced solid tumor such as melanoma, head and neck, liver or kidney cancer. Sample: CD4+ or CD8+ T cells sorted from blood, taken in a trial of the OX40 agonist ivuxolimab. The CDR3 loop reads CASSYRDSPYEQYF. In DNA, the CDR3 is TGTGCCAGCAGCTATCGGGACAGTCCCTACGAGCAGTACTTC.